The 20 T cell receptor beta chains below were found in one sample sequenced in a study of vaccination effects on CD4 cells after COVID-19 (dated 2022 in TCRdb). In the ViraFEST assay, PBMC were stimulated with viral peptide pools, and antigen-specific CD4+ T cell clonotypes were then identified by expansion using TCR sequencing. After around eleven days of culture, CD4+ T cells were isolated with the EasySep CD4+ T cell isolation kit. Their antigen targets remain unknown. The method behind the library was the immunoSEQ multiplex PCR assay. TCRdb stores this immuneACCESS table with in-frame sequences only. Part of the clones is absent; in the studies checked, under half of the shortfall reflects unresolved V genes, and no reason is known for the rest. The sample includes about 20,000 clones, with 70% to 80% observed a single time. About 16% of the sample comes from the top ten. The sequenced sample was CD4+ T cells from PBMCs cultured with HCoV-229E spike peptides, obtained before COVID-19 vaccination. The label giving this sample's cell subset or site can be read as: HCoV-229E spike overlapping peptide pool stimulation. The receptors were gathered from a human donor who received a COVID-19 vaccine.

This rearrangement joins TRBV9 to TRBJ2-2; D gene unclear. CDR3 length: 13 amino acids. The germline V and J ends were trimmed by 3 bases and 6 bases, with 9 bases remaining between them. The V gene's germline CDR1 is SGDLS and CDR2 YYNGEE. The DNA of the CDR3 is TGTGCCAGCAGCGACCTTGGGGCCGGGGAGCTGTTTTTT. Protein product: CASSDLGAGELFF.

The chain joins TRBV9 to TRBJ2-3, with TRBD2 as a possible D gene (6 bases). The V end was cut by 3 bases, the J end by 4 bases, with 15 bases between. The CDR3 is made up of 15 amino acids. Germline CDR1 is SGDLS and CDR2 is YYNGEE. The CDR3 protein is CASSAVLASADTQYF. CDR3 sequence (DNA): TGTGCCAGCAGCGCGGTACTAGCATCGGCAGATACGCAGTATTTT.

The V gene is TRBV3-1 (or the pseudogene TRBV3-2), the J gene TRBJ2-1; no clear D gene. Germline CDR1 and CDR2: LGHDT and YNNKEL (reference sequence). The V and J ends lost 0 bases and 9 bases respectively, with 12 bases between them. CDR3 length: 14 residues. In DNA form, the CDR3 reads TGTGCCAGCAGCCAAGAGGGCCGACCCAGTGAGCAGTTCTTC. This translates into CASSQEGRPSEQFF.

This chain connects TRBV6-2 or TRBV6-3 to TRBJ2-7, with D possibly called TRBD1 or TRBD2 (5 bases each). This CDR3 is 16 amino acids long. Deletions cut 2 bases from V and 1 base from J, with 15 bases between. Germline assignment: CDR1 MNHEY and CDR2 SVGEGT. CDR3: CASSYIDRGSSYEQYF. In nucleotides, the CDR3 is TGTGCCAGCAGTTACATCGACAGAGGGTCTTCCTACGAGCAGTACTTC.

The chain combines TRBV6-1 with TRBJ2-7; no clear D. The CDR3 is 13 amino acids. V dropped 3 bases and J dropped 7 bases, with 13 bases sitting between them. Germline V gene data show CDR1 as MNHNS and CDR2 as SASEGT. CDR3 nucleotide sequence: TGTGCCAGCAGTGAGCTGGTGGTGGGGGAGCAGTACTTC. This encodes CASSELVVGEQYF.

This clone was seen a few times. The chain uses TRBV7-9 and TRBJ2-3, with D perhaps TRBD2 (7 bases). The CDR3 is 13 residues long. CDR1 and CDR2 (germline): SEHNR, FQNEAQ (reference sequence). V lost 5 bases, J lost 2 bases, and 8 bases lay in between. The CDR3 loop is CASSRGATDTQYF. The CDR3, as DNA: TGTGCCAGCAGCCGGGGGGCCACAGATACGCAGTATTTT.

This clone was observed a handful of times. The CDR3 loop is CASGRSSEPTEAFF. The CDR3 nucleotides are TGCGCCAGCGGGAGGTCCTCGGAGCCCACTGAAGCTTTCTTT. This rearrangement joins TRBV5-1 to TRBJ1-1; D uncertain. CDR3 length equals 14 residues. Germline V lookup: CDR1 SGHRS, CDR2 YFSETQ. The ends were cut back, 7 bases at V and 4 bases at J, with 17 bases in the middle.

The rearrangement links TRBV30 to TRBJ2-5; D is ambiguous. The CDR3 totals 11 residues. Germline V gene lookup returns CDR1 GTSNPN and CDR2 SVGIG (reference sequence). Trimming took off 0 bases at V and 5 bases at J, with 4 bases between the two ends. CDR3 sequence reads: CAWSVSETQYF. The CDR3 nucleotides read TGTGCCTGGAGTGTGTCCGAGACCCAGTACTTC. Drawing the rest from reference TRBV30 and TRBJ2-5, the complete variable domain is SQTIHQWPATLVQPVGSPLSLECTVEGTSNPNLYWYRQAAGRGLQLLFYSVGIGQISSEVPQNLSASRPQDRQFILSSKKLLLSDSGFYLCAWSVSETQYFGPGTRLLVL.

The chain combines TRBV18 with TRBJ2-7; unclear D gene. Between the trimmed V and J ends, which lost 3 bases and 2 bases, there was a span of 11 bases. Germline CDR1 KGHSH, CDR2 LQKENI. This CDR3 has 14 residues. The CDR3 nucleotides read TGTGCCAGCTCACCGGCGGCAGACCCCTACGAGCAGTACTTC. This gives the protein CASSPAADPYEQYF.

The genes are TRBV7-9 and TRBJ2-7; 9 bases are shared with TRBD2. The trim removed 2 bases at V and 3 bases at J, leaving 17 bases unmatched. Germline V CDR1 and CDR2: SEHNR, FQNEAQ (reference sequence). There are 19 residues in the CDR3. The CDR3 bases are TGTGCCAGCAGCTTATCCGCGCTAGCGGGGCCCTACCCCAACTACGAGCAGTACTTC. Protein sequence: CASSLSALAGPYPNYEQYF.

The chain uses TRBV19 and TRBJ2-4, with 14 bases fitting TRBD2. CDR1 is LNHDA, CDR2 SQIVND, per germline (reference sequence). The CDR3 spans 19 residues. With V trimmed by 6 bases and J by 0 bases, 10 bases remained unmatched. CDR3 loop: CASSGLAGGSLLAKNIQYF. The CDR3 coding sequence is TGTGCCAGTAGCGGACTAGCGGGGGGCTCGCTACTAGCCAAAAACATTCAGTACTTC.

V and J are TRBV6-5 and TRBJ1-4, with 7 bases lining up with TRBD1. This CDR3 is built from 14 residues. Trimming removed 10 bases from V and 8 bases from J; junction bases left unmatched: 13. The V gene's germline CDR1 is MNHEY and CDR2 SVGAGI. The CDR3 region is CATLGGGAGEKLFF. CDR3 sequence (DNA): TGTGCCACCCTCGGAGGGGGCGCAGGGGAAAAACTGTTTTTT.

J is TRBJ2-6 and V is TRBV5-4, with D maybe TRBD2 (7 bases). The CDR3 contains 15 residues. Germline values: CDR1 SGHNT, CDR2 YYREEE (reference sequence). V was trimmed by 6 bases and J by 0 bases, leaving 10 bases between them. Here the CDR3 reads CASNRGASGANVLTF. Written as DNA, the CDR3 is TGTGCCAGCAACCGGGGGGCCTCTGGGGCCAACGTCCTGACTTTC.

The CDR3 loop is CASSQGQGASYEQYF. The CDR3 region has the DNA TGTGCCAGCTCACAAGGACAGGGGGCTTCCTACGAGCAGTACTTC. The chain joins TRBV18 to TRBJ2-7; 11 bases map to TRBD1. This CDR3 comprises 15 residues. CDR1 is KGHSH, CDR2 LQKENI, per germline. The V segment lost 4 bases and the J segment 1 base; nucleotides outside the gene matches: 3.

J is TRBJ1-3 and V is TRBV25-1; D not resolved. The CDR3 loop spans 12 amino acids. The V gene's germline CDR1 is MGHDK and CDR2 SYGVNS. V was clipped by 5 bases and J by 4 bases, with 6 bases between them. The CDR3: CASSSFGNTIYF. CDR3 nucleotide sequence: TGTGCCAGCAGTTCATTCGGAAACACCATATATTTT.

This clone was seen a handful of times. The V and J genes are TRBV24-1 and TRBJ1-1; no reliable D call. Trimming took off 3 bases at V and 1 base at J, with 14 bases between the two ends. CDR3 size: 16 residues. CDR1 and CDR2 from the germline V gene are KGHDR and SFDVKD. CDR3 DNA: TGTGCCACCAGTGATAATGGGAGGGTTGGGAACACTGAAGCTTTCTTT. Amino acid sequence: CATSDNGRVGNTEAFF.

The chain has TRBV19 and TRBJ2-4; 7 nucleotides match TRBD2. The V gene's germline CDR1 is LNHDA and CDR2 SQIVND (reference sequence). The CDR3 extends over 15 amino acids. V gave up 5 bases and J gave up 3 bases; unmatched junction bases: 7. This chain's CDR3 is CASSGLADNKNIQYF. CDR3 in DNA: TGTGCCAGTAGTGGGCTAGCGGATAACAAAAACATTCAGTACTTC.

This chain connects TRBV6-5 to TRBJ1-3, with D possibly TRBD1 on 6 matching bases. The CDR3 consists of 16 residues. Germline V CDR1 and CDR2: MNHEY, SVGAGI. V was pared by 2 bases and J by 0 bases, with 11 bases between. The DNA for the CDR3 is TGTGCCAGCAGTTACGGCAGGGGCCGCTCTGGAAACACCATATATTTT. This gives the protein CASSYGRGRSGNTIYF.

The chain links TRBV29-1 to TRBJ2-2; 7 positions agree with TRBD2. Germline-derived CDR1 and CDR2 are SQVTM and ANQGSEA. The CDR3 is made up of 14 amino acids. With V trimmed by 4 bases and J by 2 bases, 4 bases remained unmatched. CDR3 in DNA: TGCAGCGTTGTGCCTAGCGGTAACACCGGGGAGCTGTTTTTT. It specifies CSVVPSGNTGELFF.

This clone appeared once. J is TRBJ2-3 and V is TRBV10-2, with TRBD2 matching over 8 bases. CDR3 length: 15 residues. Trimming at V came to 6 bases and at J to 1 base, leaving 6 bases not matched to a gene. Germline V gene data show CDR1 as WSHSY and CDR2 as SAAADI. The DNA of the CDR3 is TGCGCCAGCAGGGGGTCTAGCGGGCGCACAGATACGCAGTATTTT. Its protein is CASRGSSGRTDTQYF.